Sequencing of this T cell receptor beta chain was carried out in a study of shared clonotypes between healthy human individuals. In the study overall: Samples came from two female and three male donors aged 18 to 49.

Note on this clone: Other DNA sequences from this sample encode an identical CDR3 as well.

The assay was carried out at the deep level. Study processing details: Filtering differed since immunoSEQ provided only junctions, with no quality scores. This table comes from immunoSEQ multiplex PCR, and its TCRdb copy is limited to in-frame clones, with some not included. The V and J calls and clone size were taken over from that table, and D and trimming were inferred from the DNA. The sample records a few million clones, 93% being singletons. The CDR3 has 14 residues. CDR1 is MDHEN and CDR2 is SYDVKM in the germline V gene. V was clipped by 5 bases and J by 2 bases, with 12 bases between them. CD45RO-negative cells were positively selected for CCR7, leaving out terminally differentiated effector memory CD45RA+ cells. All donors qualified as healthy HIV-negative adults and had experienced no recent acute infections or vaccinations.

The J gene is TRBJ2-5, the V gene TRBV28; a possible D gene is TRBD2 (6 bases). The TCR comes from a man aged 18 to 29 in good health. Some clones in this sample may be carry-over from other donors' samples. Specimen: naive CD8+ T cells from PBMCs. The CDR3 protein is CASSLLALQETQYF. CDR3 nucleotide sequence: TGTGCCAGCAGTCTTCTAGCGTTGCAAGAGACCCAGTACTTC.